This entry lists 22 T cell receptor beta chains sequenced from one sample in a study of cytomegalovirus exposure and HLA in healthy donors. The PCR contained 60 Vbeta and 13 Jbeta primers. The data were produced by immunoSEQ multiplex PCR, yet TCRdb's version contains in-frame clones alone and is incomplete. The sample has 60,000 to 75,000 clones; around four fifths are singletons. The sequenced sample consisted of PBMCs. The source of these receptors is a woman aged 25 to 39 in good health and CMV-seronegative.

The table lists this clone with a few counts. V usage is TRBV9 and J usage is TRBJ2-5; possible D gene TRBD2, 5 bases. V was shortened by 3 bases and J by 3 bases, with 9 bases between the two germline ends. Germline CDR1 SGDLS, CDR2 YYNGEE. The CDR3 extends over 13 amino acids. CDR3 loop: CASSADFEETQYF. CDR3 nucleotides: TGTGCCAGCAGCGCGGACTTCGAAGAGACCCAGTACTTC.

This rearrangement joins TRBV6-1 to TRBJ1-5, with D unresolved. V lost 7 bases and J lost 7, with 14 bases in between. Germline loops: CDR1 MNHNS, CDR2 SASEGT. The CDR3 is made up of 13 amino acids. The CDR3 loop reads CASTDMAWQPQHF. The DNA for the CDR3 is TGTGCCAGCACCGATATGGCTTGGCAGCCCCAGCATTTT.

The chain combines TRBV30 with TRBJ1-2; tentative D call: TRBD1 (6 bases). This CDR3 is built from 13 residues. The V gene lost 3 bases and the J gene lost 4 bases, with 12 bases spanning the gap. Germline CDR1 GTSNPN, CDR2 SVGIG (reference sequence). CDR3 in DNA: TGTGCCTGGAGGACAGGATGGGCCTATGGCTACACCTTC. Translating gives CAWRTGWAYGYTF.

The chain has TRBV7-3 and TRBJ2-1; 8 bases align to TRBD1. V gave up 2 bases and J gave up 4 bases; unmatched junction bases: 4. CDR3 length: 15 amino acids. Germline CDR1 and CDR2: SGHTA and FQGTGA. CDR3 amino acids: CASSLETGEYNEQFF. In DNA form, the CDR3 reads TGTGCCAGCAGCTTAGAGACAGGGGAATACAATGAGCAGTTCTTC.

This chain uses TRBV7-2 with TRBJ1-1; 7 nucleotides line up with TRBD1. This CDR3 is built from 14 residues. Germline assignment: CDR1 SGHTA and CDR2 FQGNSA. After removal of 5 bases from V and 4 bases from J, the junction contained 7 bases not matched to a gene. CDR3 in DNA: TGTGCCAGCAGCCTGGGACAGCTATTCACTGAAGCTTTCTTT. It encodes CASSLGQLFTEAFF.

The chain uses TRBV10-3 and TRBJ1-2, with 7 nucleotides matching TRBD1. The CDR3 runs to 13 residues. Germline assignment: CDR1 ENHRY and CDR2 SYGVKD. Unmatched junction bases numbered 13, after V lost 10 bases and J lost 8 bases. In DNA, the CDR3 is TGTGCCACCTCAGGGGGGAAAGTGAACGGCTACACCTTC. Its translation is CATSGGKVNGYTF.

The CDR3 spells CASSDYPGTGELFF. The CDR3 DNA is TGTGCCAGCAGTGACTACCCAGGGACCGGGGAGCTGTTTTTT. This chain connects TRBV6-4 to TRBJ2-2; D may be TRBD1 (5 bases). The CDR3 loop spans 14 amino acids. Germline V gene data show CDR1 as MRHNA and CDR2 as SNTAGT. Trimming cost V 1 base and J 5 bases, with 8 bases left between them.

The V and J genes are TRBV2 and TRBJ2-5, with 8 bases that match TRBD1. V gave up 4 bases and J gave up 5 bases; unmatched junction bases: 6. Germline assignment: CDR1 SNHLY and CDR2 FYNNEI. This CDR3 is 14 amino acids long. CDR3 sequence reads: CASSVQGAGETQYF. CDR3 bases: TGTGCCAGCAGTGTTCAGGGGGCGGGTGAGACCCAGTACTTC. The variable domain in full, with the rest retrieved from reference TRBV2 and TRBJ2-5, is EPEVTQTPSHQVTQMGQEVILRCVPISNHLYFYWYRQILGQKVEFLVSFYNNEISEKSEIFDDQFSVERPDGSNFTLKIRSTKLEDSAMYFCASSVQGAGETQYFGPGTRLLVL.

The CDR3 DNA sequence: TGTGCCAGCAGCGTCGGGGCAGCGGGAGGGCTCGGAGAGACCCAGTACTTC. Protein: CASSVGAAGGLGETQYF. The chain links TRBV9 to TRBJ2-5; TRBD2 agrees at 10 bases. Germline V gives CDR1 SGDLS, CDR2 YYNGEE. The CDR3 contains 17 residues. The ends lost 2 bases at V and 4 bases at J; junction bases unmatched: 11.

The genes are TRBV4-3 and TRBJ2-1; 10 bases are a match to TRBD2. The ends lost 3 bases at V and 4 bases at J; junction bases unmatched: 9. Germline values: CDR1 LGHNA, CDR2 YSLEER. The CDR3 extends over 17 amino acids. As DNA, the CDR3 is TGCGCCAGCAGCCACCGTAAGGGACTAGCGTCTTACAATGAGCAGTTCTTC. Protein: CASSHRKGLASYNEQFF.

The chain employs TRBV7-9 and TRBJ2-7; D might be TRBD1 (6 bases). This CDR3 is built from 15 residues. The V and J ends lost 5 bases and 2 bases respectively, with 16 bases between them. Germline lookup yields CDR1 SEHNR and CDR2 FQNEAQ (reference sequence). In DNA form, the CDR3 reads TGTGCCAGCAGCCCAAGTGGGGGCCTAACCTACGAGCAGTACTTC. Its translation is CASSPSGGLTYEQYF.

Here the CDR3 DNA reads TGTGCCAGCGGACGTACGGACAGGCTGTTTTTT. Translation: CASGRTDRLFF. This chain connects TRBV6-1 to TRBJ1-4; 7 bases match TRBD1. Germline V lookup: CDR1 MNHNS, CDR2 SASEGT. The CDR3 is 11 residues long. J lost 14 bases, V lost 8 bases, and 8 bases had no gene match.

Here the CDR3 DNA reads TGTGCCAGCAGTGAAGGGAGGGGCCTCAACCAAGAGACCCAGTACTTC. It codes for CASSEGRGLNQETQYF. The chain carries TRBV6-4 and TRBJ2-5; 7 nucleotides match TRBD2. Unmatched junction bases numbered 7, after V lost 3 bases and J lost 0 bases. The germline gives CDR1 MRHNA, CDR2 SNTAGT. CDR3 length: 16 amino acids.

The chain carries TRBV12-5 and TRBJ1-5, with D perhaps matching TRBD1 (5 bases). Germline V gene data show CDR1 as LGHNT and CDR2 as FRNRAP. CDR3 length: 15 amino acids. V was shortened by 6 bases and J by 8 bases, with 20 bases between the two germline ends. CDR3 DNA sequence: TGTGCTAGTGGCCTTGCTGGGCCCCGGGGGGAGCCCCAGCATTTT. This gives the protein CASGLAGPRGEPQHF.

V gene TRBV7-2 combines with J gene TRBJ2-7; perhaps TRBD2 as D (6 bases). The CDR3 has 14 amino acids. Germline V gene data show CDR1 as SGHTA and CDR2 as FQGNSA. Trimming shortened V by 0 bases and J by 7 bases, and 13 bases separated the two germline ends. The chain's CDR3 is CASSLAGGPGEQYF. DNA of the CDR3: TGTGCCAGCAGCTTAGCGGGGGGACCGGGAGAGCAGTACTTC.

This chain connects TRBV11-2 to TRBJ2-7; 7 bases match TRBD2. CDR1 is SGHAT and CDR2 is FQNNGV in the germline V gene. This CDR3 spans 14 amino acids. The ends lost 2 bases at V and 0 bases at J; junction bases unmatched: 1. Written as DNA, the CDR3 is TGTGCCAGCAGCTTAAGCGGGAACTCCTACGAGCAGTACGTC. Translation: CASSLSGNSYEQYV.

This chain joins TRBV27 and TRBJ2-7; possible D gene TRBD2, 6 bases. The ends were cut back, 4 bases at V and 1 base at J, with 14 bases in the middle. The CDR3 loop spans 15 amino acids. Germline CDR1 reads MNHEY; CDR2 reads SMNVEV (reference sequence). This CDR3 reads CASSSAGTESYEQYF. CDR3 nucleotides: TGTGCCAGCAGTTCCGCGGGGACTGAGTCCTACGAGCAGTACTTC.

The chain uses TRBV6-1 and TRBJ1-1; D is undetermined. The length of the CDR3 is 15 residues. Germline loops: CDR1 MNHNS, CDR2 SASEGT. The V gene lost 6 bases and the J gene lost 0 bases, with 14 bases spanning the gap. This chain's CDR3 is CASSISAAMNTEAFF. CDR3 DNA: TGTGCCAGCAGCATCTCGGCGGCCATGAACACTGAAGCTTTCTTT.

This CDR3 reads CASSWDREGTEAFF. For the CDR3, the DNA is TGCGCCAGCAGCTGGGACAGGGAGGGCACTGAAGCTTTCTTT. The gene calls are TRBV5-1 and TRBJ1-1; TRBD1 matches at 9 bases. Germline lookup yields CDR1 SGHRS and CDR2 YFSETQ. V dropped 3 bases and J dropped 4; count of bases not matched to a gene: 4. This CDR3 spans 14 amino acids.

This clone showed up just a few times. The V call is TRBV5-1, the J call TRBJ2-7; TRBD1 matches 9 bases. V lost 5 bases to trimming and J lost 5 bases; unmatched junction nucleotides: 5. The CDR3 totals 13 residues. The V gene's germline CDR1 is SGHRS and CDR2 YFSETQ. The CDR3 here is CASSWTGEDEQYF. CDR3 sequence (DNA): TGCGCCAGCAGTTGGACAGGGGAAGACGAGCAGTACTTC.

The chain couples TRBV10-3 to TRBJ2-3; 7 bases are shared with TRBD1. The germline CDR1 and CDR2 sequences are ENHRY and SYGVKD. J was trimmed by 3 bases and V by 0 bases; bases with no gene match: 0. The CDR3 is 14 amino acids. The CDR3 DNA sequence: TGTGCCATCAGTGAGTCGACAGGGACAGATACGCAGTATTTT. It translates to CAISESTGTDTQYF.

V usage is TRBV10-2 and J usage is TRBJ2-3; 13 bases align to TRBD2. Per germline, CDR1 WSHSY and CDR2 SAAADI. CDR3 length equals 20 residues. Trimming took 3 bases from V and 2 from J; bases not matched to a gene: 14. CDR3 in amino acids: CASSEPRTSGGVLFTDTQYF. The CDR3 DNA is TGCGCCAGCAGTGAACCCCGGACTAGCGGGGGAGTACTGTTCACAGATACGCAGTATTTT.